This paragraph covers one T cell receptor (beta chain) sequence. This specimen comes from a study of T-cell memory formation after mild COVID-19. TCRdb reprocessed the 5' RACE reads via MiXCR and lists one record per CDR3 protein. The repertoire includes 350,000 or so distinct CDR3 sequences, 20% of them detected once, and around 20% sits in the top ten. CDR3 length equals 15 residues. Germline CDR1 and CDR2: MGHRA and YSYEKL. V was shortened by 8 bases and J by 2 bases, with 16 bases between the two germline ends. The material sequenced was PBMCs or a T cell subset sorted from them (not recorded which). V gene TRBV4-1 combines with J gene TRBJ2-1; D perhaps matches TRBD2 (6 bases). The clonotype originates from a man between 18 and 29 years old who had mild COVID-19 (a few samples of this study predate the infection). Cell type and time point are not known. CDR3 DNA sequence: TGCGCCAGCCGGTCTCCAGCGGGCCCCTACAATGAGCAGTTCTTC. Residues: CASRSPAGPYNEQFF.